This T cell receptor (beta chain) appears in the sequencing data of a study of lymphopenia after photon versus proton radiotherapy. Findings and limits, study-wide: Post-nadir TCR diversity decline inversely tracked overall survival among those who died. Oligoclonal CD8+ Temra expansion after nadir drove photon patients' diversity drop.

With regard to this clone: Its target is not known.

The CDR3 contains 16 residues. V lost 4 bases to trimming and J lost 9 bases; unmatched junction nucleotides: 13. Looked up from germline, CDR1 is MRHNA and CDR2 is SNTAGT. The repertoire was sequenced with immunoSEQ multiplex PCR; TCRdb's copy has only in-frame clones and lacks some. The sample holds more than 70,000 clones, 80% to 90% seen once. This receptor was obtained from a man aged 60 to 69 with pancreatic cancer. The sequenced sample was peripheral blood, obtained from a patient treated with proton-based radiotherapy. V is TRBV6-4 and J is TRBJ2-1, with 9 bases aligning to TRBD2. Here the CDR3 DNA reads TGTGCCAGCAGTGTAGATTTCGCGGGAGGGCCGGGTGAGCAGTTCTTC. Its translation is CASSVDFAGGPGEQFF.